Below, 6 T cell receptor beta chains from the same sample are listed, as sequenced in a study of cytomegalovirus exposure and HLA in healthy donors. The PCR was carried out with 60 Vbeta primers and 13 Jbeta primers. Data came from immunoSEQ multiplex PCR; TCRdb stores just in-frame clones and leaves some out. The sample table includes approximately 120,000 clones. Specimen: PBMCs. These receptors were collected from a woman in her sixties or seventies in good health and CMV-seronegative.

The J gene is TRBJ2-1, the V gene TRBV9; 13 positions match TRBD2. The CDR3 has 15 residues. Germline V gene lookup returns CDR1 SGDLS and CDR2 YYNGEE. After removal of 4 bases from V and 8 bases from J, the junction contained 6 bases not matched to a gene. The CDR3 DNA is TGTGCCAGCAGCCGAACTAGCGGGGGGGCAGATGAGCAGTTCTTC. Its protein product is CASSRTSGGADEQFF.

J is TRBJ1-2 and V is TRBV19; D gene unclear. The CDR3 loop spans 14 amino acids. Germline CDR1 is LNHDA and CDR2 is SQIVND (reference sequence). Trimming cost V 8 bases and J 7 bases, with 20 bases left between them. CDR3 residues: CASSFIRSESGYTF. In nucleotides, the CDR3 is TGTGCCAGTTCGTTCATCAGGTCAGAAAGTGGCTACACCTTC.

This sequence joins TRBV6-5 and TRBJ1-1; D is unresolved. Trimming shortened V by 5 bases and J by 12 bases, and 16 bases separated the two germline ends. The germline V gene encodes CDR1 MNHEY and CDR2 SVGAGI. This CDR3 spans 12 amino acids. DNA for the CDR3: TGTGCCAGCAGTACCCCCCATTCAACTTCTTTCTTT. This sequence encodes CASSTPHSTSFF.

CDR3 sequence reads: CASKVRTLSNEQFF. The CDR3 DNA reads as TGTGCCAGCAAAGTACGGACACTGTCCAATGAGCAGTTCTTC. The rearrangement joins TRBV6-1 to TRBJ2-1, with a tentative D call TRBD1 (5 bases). The CDR3 is made up of 14 amino acids. Trimming left V 7 bases short and J 6 bases short, with 16 bases between. Germline CDR1 MNHNS, CDR2 SASEGT.

The V call is TRBV18, the J call TRBJ1-3, with D unclear. Looked up from germline, CDR1 is KGHSH and CDR2 is LQKENI. V gave up 2 bases and J gave up 4 bases, with 12 bases separating them. The CDR3 totals 15 residues. CDR3 sequence reads: CASSPALLRGNTIYF. The CDR3 DNA reads TGTGCCAGCTCACCAGCTCTCTTGAGGGGAAACACCATATATTTT.

This sequence joins TRBV5-1 and TRBJ2-1, with D maybe TRBD2 (7 bases). The germline CDR1 and CDR2 sequences are SGHRS and YFSETQ. The V and J ends lost 4 bases and 8 bases respectively, with 22 bases between them. The length of the CDR3 is 16 residues. The CDR3 is CASSQKGEGSRDEQFF. CDR3 nucleotides: TGCGCCAGCAGCCAAAAGGGGGAGGGTTCTAGGGATGAGCAGTTCTTC.